This T cell receptor (beta chain) was recorded in a study of T cells after yellow fever vaccination. About the study: Researchers used SMART-Seq v4 Ultra Low Input to prepare fractions that had low cell numbers. Study-wide results and caveats: Contamination of FACS-sorted repertoires by abundant clonotypes from the bulk population could occur. Weaker overall, the secondary response nonetheless peaked faster (day 5 versus 15).

In this sample, this clonotype turned up a few times. The antigen is unknown. V lost 3 bases and J lost 0, with 10 bases in between. Germline CDR1 and CDR2: LNHDA and SQIVND (reference sequence). The CDR3 loop spans 15 amino acids. In making TCR cDNA, 5'RACE template switching added a universal primer site and UMIs to it. TCRdb itself ran the 5' RACE reads through MiXCR, one entry per CDR3 protein. The sample carries 300,000 to 400,000 distinct CDR3 sequences, 7% to 10% recorded once. The gene calls are TRBV19 and TRBJ2-3; maybe TRBD2 (5 bases). The receptor was derived from a man aged 18 to 29 who received the YFV17D yellow fever vaccine. The sequenced sample was PBMCs, obtained 45 days after the first yellow fever vaccination. This chain's CDR3 is CASSIRGASTDTQYF. The CDR3 DNA reads as TGTGCCAGTAGTATTCGGGGTGCTAGCACAGATACGCAGTATTTT.